These T cell receptor beta chains were read from a single sample in a study of T cell repertoires in cytomegalovirus infection. In TCRdb, the reads were re-called with MiXCR into one record per CDR3 protein. The sample consists of under 250,000 distinct CDR3 sequences, roughly an eighth of them appearing once. Sequencing was performed on PBMCs. Receptors were obtained from a human donor in good health (CMV status not recorded). Some clones in this sample may be carry-over from other donors' samples. CDR3s include the opening cysteine and the closing phenylalanine or tryptophan. The D gene is left open where the match is weak. For some rows the clone size is stated as once, few or many, or as a class when expanded; others skip it.

>many|-|TRBV6-2/TRBV6-3|TRBJ2-1
CASARGPSSYNEQFF
TGTGCCAGTGCCCGGGGGCCCAGCTCCTACAATGAGCAGTTCTTC
>few|-|TRBV18|TRBJ1-5
CASSPLERNQPQHF
TGTGCCAGCTCACCCCTGGAGCGCAATCAGCCCCAGCATTTT
>many|-|TRBV7-2|TRBJ2-7
CASSSHQGVRAEQYF
TGTGCCAGCAGCTCGCACCAGGGTGTCCGGGCCGAGCAGTACTTC
>-|-|TRBV29-1|TRBJ2-1
CSAGYDEQFF
TGCAGCGCAGGGTACGATGAGCAGTTCTTC
>many|-|TRBV15|TRBJ1-1
CATSRDFAGTEAFF
TGTGCCACCAGCAGAGATTTTGCAGGCACTGAAGCTTTCTTT
>many|-|TRBV7-2|TRBJ1-2
CASSPLRASYTF
TGTGCCAGCAGCCCACTCAGGGCAAGCTACACCTTC
>few|TRBD2|TRBV28|TRBJ2-3
CASSSPGLAGGPTTDTQYF
TGTGCCAGCAGTTCTCCGGGACTAGCGGGAGGGCCAACCACAGATACGCAGTATTTT
>-|TRBD1|TRBV2|TRBJ2-2
CASSDLETGGVTGELFF
TGTGCCAGCAGTGATCTCGAGACAGGGGGGGTCACCGGGGAGCTGTTTTTT
>-|-|TRBV19|TRBJ1-1
CASSGGPVNTEAFF
TGTGCCAGTAGTGGGGGGCCTGTGAACACTGAAGCTTTCTTT
>many|-|TRBV6-5|TRBJ1-5
CASSYSPNQPQHF
TGTGCCAGCAGTTACTCTCCGAATCAGCCCCAGCATTTT
>few|TRBD2|TRBV29-1|TRBJ2-3
CSVGLAGVSTDTQYF
TGCAGCGTCGGACTAGCGGGAGTGAGCACAGATACGCAGTATTTT
>-|TRBD2|TRBV6-2/TRBV6-3|TRBJ2-3
CASRRSGNTDTQYF
TGTGCCAGCAGGAGAAGCGGGAACACAGATACGCAGTATTTT
>many|TRBD2|TRBV7-6|TRBJ2-7
CASSGGLAGVGEQYF
TGTGCCAGCAGCGGGGGACTAGCGGGAGTGGGGGAGCAGTACTTC
>many|-|TRBV7-2|TRBJ1-2
CASSGRDGGGYTF
TGTGCCAGCAGCGGGAGAGACGGGGGTGGCTACACCTTC
>-|-|TRBV7-2|TRBJ2-2
CASSLGPGANTGELFF
TGTGCCAGCAGCTTAGGGCCGGGGGCGAACACCGGGGAGCTGTTTTTT
>-|-|TRBV5-1|TRBJ2-3
CASSLDLDTQYF
TGCGCCAGCAGCTTGGATTTGGATACGCAGTATTTT
>many|-|TRBV7-9|TRBJ2-3
CASSLTDPSTDTQYF
TGTGCCAGCAGCTTGACAGATCCTAGCACAGATACGCAGTATTTT
>many|TRBD1|TRBV7-2|TRBJ2-1
CASSSDGTGRTNEQFF
TGTGCCAGCAGCTCAGACGGGACAGGGAGAACGAATGAGCAGTTCTTC
>many|TRBD1|TRBV7-2|TRBJ1-1
CASSPQGRRTEAFF
TGTGCCAGCAGCCCACAGGGGAGGCGAACTGAAGCTTTCTTT
>-|-|TRBV20-1|TRBJ1-1
CSAGPGGAPTEAFF
TGCAGTGCTGGCCCGGGGGGGGCGCCCACTGAAGCTTTCTTT
>many|-|TRBV19|TRBJ2-2
CASTITGLTGELFF
TGTGCCAGTACCATTACGGGACTTACCGGGGAGCTGTTTTTT
>many|-|TRBV28|TRBJ1-5
CASSFNIEGRGQPQHF
TGTGCCAGCAGTTTCAATATTGAGGGCAGAGGTCAGCCCCAGCATTTT
>few|-|TRBV9|TRBJ2-7
CASSASSIPYEQYF
TGTGCCAGCAGCGCTTCTAGCATCCCCTACGAGCAGTACTTC
>few|-|TRBV2|TRBJ2-3
CASSEGDQYF
TGTGCCAGCAGTGAGGGAGACCAGTATTTT
>-|-|TRBV6-1|TRBJ1-5
CASRPGTPSNQPQHF
TGTGCCAGCAGGCCTGGGACCCCCAGCAATCAGCCCCAGCATTTT
>many|-|TRBV7-2|TRBJ2-5
CASSYGGQKETQYF
TGTGCCAGCAGCTACGGCGGACAGAAAGAGACCCAGTACTTC
>many|TRBD1|TRBV7-2|TRBJ2-7
CASSRTGTGYSYEQYF
TGTGCCAGCAGCCGTACCGGGACAGGGTACTCCTACGAGCAGTACTTC
>-|TRBD2|TRBV6-6|TRBJ2-3
CASRSSSGRGGADTQYF
TGTGCCAGCAGATCCTCTAGCGGGAGAGGGGGAGCAGATACGCAGTATTTT
>many|-|TRBV6-2/TRBV6-3|TRBJ2-7
CASSYVGGGHEQYF
TGTGCCAGCAGTTACGTCGGTGGAGGGCACGAGCAGTACTTC
>few|TRBD2|TRBV2|TRBJ2-5
CASSPPGLAGETQYF
TGTGCCAGCAGTCCACCGGGACTAGCGGGAGAGACCCAGTACTTC
>few|-|TRBV5-5|TRBJ1-5
CASSLMGMGNQPQHF
TGTGCCAGCAGCTTGATGGGAATGGGCAATCAGCCCCAGCATTTT
>few|-|TRBV6-5|TRBJ1-1
CASSYLRGNTEAFF
TGTGCCAGCAGTTACCTACGGGGAAACACTGAAGCTTTCTTT
>many|TRBD1|TRBV10-3|TRBJ2-2
CAIADRANTGELFF
TGTGCCATTGCGGACAGGGCAAACACCGGGGAGCTGTTTTTT
>-|-|TRBV28|TRBJ2-7
CASSLGGGGHRAEQYF
TGTGCCAGCAGTTTAGGGGGGGGGGGCCACCGGGCCGAGCAGTACTTC
>many|TRBD2|TRBV11-2|TRBJ2-7
CASSRTSGRARSYEQYF
TGTGCCAGCAGTCGGACTAGCGGGAGGGCGAGATCCTACGAGCAGTACTTC
>-|TRBD1|TRBV27|TRBJ1-6
CASSLRRQGFGTYNSPLHF
TGTGCCAGCAGTTTAAGGCGACAGGGGTTTGGAACCTATAATTCACCCCTCCACTTT
>few|TRBD1|TRBV24-1|TRBJ2-5
CATQGTGGDETQYF
TGTGCCACCCAGGGGACAGGGGGCGACGAGACCCAGTACTTC
>-|-|TRBV9|TRBJ1-3
CASSAYRDPSGNTIYF
TGTGCCAGCAGCGCCTACAGGGATCCCTCTGGAAACACCATATATTTT
>many|-|TRBV7-9|TRBJ2-7
CASSLAGVNEQYF
TGTGCCAGCAGCTTGGCCGGGGTGAACGAGCAGTACTTC
>many|TRBD2|TRBV7-2|TRBJ2-7
CASSLALAGGNEQYF
TGTGCCAGCAGCTTAGCGCTAGCGGGGGGAAACGAGCAGTACTTC
>many|-|TRBV7-6|TRBJ1-1
CASSSEGAYMNTEAFF
TGTGCCAGCAGCTCGGAGGGCGCCTACATGAACACTGAAGCTTTCTTT
>few|TRBD2|TRBV6-2/TRBV6-3|TRBJ2-7
CASSPLFRTRGDEQYF
TGTGCCAGCAGTCCACTCTTTCGGACTCGGGGGGACGAGCAGTACTTC
>many|TRBD2|TRBV12-3/TRBV12-4|TRBJ2-1
CASSRTGTSRHNEQFF
TGTGCCAGCAGCCGAACCGGGACTAGCCGTCACAATGAGCAGTTCTTC
>-|TRBD2|TRBV27|TRBJ2-7
CASSLRLAGGDEQYF
TGTGCCAGCAGTTTACGGCTAGCGGGAGGGGACGAGCAGTACTTC
>few|-|TRBV25-1|TRBJ2-7
CASIQGFEYEQYF
TGTGCCAGCATACAGGGTTTTGAGTACGAGCAGTACTTC
>few|TRBD1|TRBV4-3|TRBJ1-2
CASSQVKDNRGGDGYTF
TGCGCCAGCAGCCAAGTTAAGGACAACAGGGGAGGTGATGGCTACACCTTC
>-|TRBD1|TRBV29-1|TRBJ2-2
CSARQGAGELFF
TGCAGCGCTCGACAGGGTGCCGGGGAGCTGTTTTTT
>few|-|TRBV25-1|TRBJ1-2
CASKNQASLTF
TGTGCCAGCAAAAACCAAGCCAGCCTTACCTTC
>many|TRBD1|TRBV7-2|TRBJ1-2
CASSRDRDNYGYTF
TGTGCCAGCAGTAGGGACAGGGATAACTATGGCTACACCTTC
>-|-|TRBV29-1|TRBJ2-1
CSVSEVNEQFF
TGCAGCGTTTCCGAGGTCAATGAGCAGTTCTTC
>-|-|TRBV19|TRBJ2-5
CASSGAQGGETQYF
TGTGCCAGTAGCGGCGCCCAGGGGGGAGAGACCCAGTACTTC
>-|-|TRBV5-1|TRBJ2-7
CASSPMWESYEQYF
TGCGCCAGCAGCCCCATGTGGGAGTCCTACGAGCAGTACTTC
>many|-|TRBV7-8|TRBJ2-5
CASSGTEAGETQYF
TGTGCCAGCAGCGGGACCGAGGCGGGGGAGACCCAGTACTTC
>many|-|TRBV7-2|TRBJ1-1
CASSLVGGGANTEAFF
TGTGCCAGCAGCTTAGTCGGAGGGGGTGCGAACACTGAAGCTTTCTTT
>-|TRBD2|TRBV9|TRBJ2-5
CASSAGTSGGETQYF
TGTGCCAGCAGCGCCGGGACTAGCGGCGGGGAGACCCAGTACTTC